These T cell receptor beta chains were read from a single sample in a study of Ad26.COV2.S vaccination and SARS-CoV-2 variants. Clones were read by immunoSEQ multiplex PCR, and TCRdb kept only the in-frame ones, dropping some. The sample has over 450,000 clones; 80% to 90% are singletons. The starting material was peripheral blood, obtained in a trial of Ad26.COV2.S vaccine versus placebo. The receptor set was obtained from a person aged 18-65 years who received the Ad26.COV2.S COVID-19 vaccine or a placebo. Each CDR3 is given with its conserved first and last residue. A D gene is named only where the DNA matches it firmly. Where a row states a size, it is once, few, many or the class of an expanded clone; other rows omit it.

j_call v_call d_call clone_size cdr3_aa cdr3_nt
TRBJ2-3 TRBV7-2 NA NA CASSLGSRATDTQYF TGTGCCAGCAGCTTAGGGTCGCGGGCCACAGATACGCAGTATTTT
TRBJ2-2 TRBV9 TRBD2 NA CASRRSGLDYSGELFF TGTGCCAGCAGGCGTAGTGGACTAGATTATTCCGGGGAGCTGTTTTTT
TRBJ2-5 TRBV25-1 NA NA CASSERLYQETQYF TGTGCCAGCAGTGAAAGGCTGTACCAAGAGACCCAGTACTTC
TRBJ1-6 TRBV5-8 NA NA CASSLFQGTLRSPLHF TGTGCCAGCAGCTTGTTCCAGGGGACCCTTCGGTCACCCCTCCACTTT
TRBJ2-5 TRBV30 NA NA CAWSVRGLETQYF TGTGCCTGGAGTGTACGAGGGTTAGAGACCCAGTACTTC
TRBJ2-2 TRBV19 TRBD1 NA CASTNPGTGLGGELFF TGTGCCAGTACTAACCCCGGGACAGGGCTGGGCGGGGAGCTGTTTTTT
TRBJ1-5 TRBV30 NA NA CAWNSNQPQHF TGTGCCTGGAACTCCAATCAGCCCCAGCATTTT
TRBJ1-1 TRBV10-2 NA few CASSESTRVAFF TGCGCCAGCAGTGAGTCGACCAGAGTAGCTTTCTTT
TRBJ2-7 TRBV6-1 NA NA CASSERTLGIRYEQYF TGTGCCAGCAGTGAAAGAACTTTGGGTATTAGATACGAGCAGTACTTC
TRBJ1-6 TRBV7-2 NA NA CASSFQADSPLHF TGTGCCAGCAGCTTTCAGGCGGATTCACCCCTCCACTTT
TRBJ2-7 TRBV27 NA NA CASSFTGISYEQYF TGTGCCAGCAGTTTCACAGGTATCTCCTACGAGCAGTACTTC
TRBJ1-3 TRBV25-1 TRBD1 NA CASSEPSGDRGVDTIYF TGTGCCAGCAGTGAACCCTCGGGGGACAGGGGAGTTGACACCATATATTTT
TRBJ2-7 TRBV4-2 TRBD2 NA CASSQELREFYEQYF TGTGCCAGCAGCCAAGAGTTGCGGGAGTTCTACGAGCAGTACTTC
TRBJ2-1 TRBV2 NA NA CASKDKGGSYNEQFF TGTGCCAGCAAAGACAAGGGAGGCTCCTACAATGAGCAGTTCTTC
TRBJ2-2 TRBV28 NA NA CASGTYLTGELFF TGTGCCAGCGGGACCTACCTCACCGGGGAGCTGTTTTTT
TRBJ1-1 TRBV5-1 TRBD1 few CASSWGQTYTEAFF TGCGCCAGCAGCTGGGGACAGACCTACACTGAAGCTTTCTTT
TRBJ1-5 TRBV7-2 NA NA CASRRAGGEQPQHF TGTGCCAGCAGGAGGGCCGGGGGCGAACAGCCCCAGCATTTT
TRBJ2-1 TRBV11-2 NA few CASSLISGQAYNEQFF TGTGCCAGCAGCTTAATAAGCGGCCAAGCCTACAATGAGCAGTTCTTC
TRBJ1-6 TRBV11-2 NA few CASSPGRNSPLHF TGTGCCAGCAGTCCAGGGAGGAATTCACCCCTCCACTTT
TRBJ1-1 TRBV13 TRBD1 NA CASSLRTGEAFF TGTGCCAGCAGCTTACGGACAGGGGAAGCTTTCTTT
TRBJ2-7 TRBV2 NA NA CASSVSPEQYF TGTGCCAGCAGTGTGTCCCCCGAGCAGTACTTC
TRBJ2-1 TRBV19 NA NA CASSRQSSYNEQFF TGTGCCAGTAGTAGACAGTCCTCCTACAATGAGCAGTTCTTC
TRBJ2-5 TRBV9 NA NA CASSVSWGVQETQYF TGTGCCAGCAGCGTCAGCTGGGGGGTTCAGGAGACCCAGTACTTC
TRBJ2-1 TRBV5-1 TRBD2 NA CASSTTSGGNNEQFF TGCGCCAGCAGTACGACTAGCGGGGGAAACAATGAGCAGTTCTTC
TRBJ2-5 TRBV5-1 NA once CASSPTDVIGTQYF TGCGCCAGCAGCCCCACCGATGTTATTGGGACCCAGTACTTC
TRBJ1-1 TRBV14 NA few CASSPPGMNTEAFF TGTGCCAGCAGCCCCCCGGGGATGAACACTGAAGCTTTCTTT
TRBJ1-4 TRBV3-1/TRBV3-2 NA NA CASSQWGLGANEKLFF TGTGCCAGCAGCCAGTGGGGCTTGGGCGCTAATGAAAAACTGTTTTTT
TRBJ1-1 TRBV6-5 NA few CASSYSRELSTEAFF TGTGCCAGCAGCTACTCCAGGGAACTTAGCACTGAAGCTTTCTTT
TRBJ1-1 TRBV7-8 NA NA CASSLGPGKTEAFF TGTGCCAGCAGCTTAGGTCCAGGGAAAACTGAAGCTTTCTTT
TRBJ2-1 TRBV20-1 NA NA CSASLGGKDEQFF TGCAGTGCTAGTCTAGGGGGAAAGGATGAGCAGTTCTTC
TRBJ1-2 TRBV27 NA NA CASKGGRSYGYTF TGTGCCAGCAAGGGGGGGCGTTCCTATGGCTACACCTTC
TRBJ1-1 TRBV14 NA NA CASSQAENTEAFF TGTGCCAGCAGCCAAGCAGAGAACACTGAAGCTTTCTTT
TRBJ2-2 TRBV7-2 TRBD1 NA CASSLKFPGQKMNTGELFF TGTGCCAGCAGCTTAAAGTTCCCGGGACAGAAAATGAACACCGGGGAGCTGTTTTTT
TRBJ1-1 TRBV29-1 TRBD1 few CSVDRQGNTEAFF TGCAGCGTTGACAGACAGGGGAACACTGAAGCTTTCTTT
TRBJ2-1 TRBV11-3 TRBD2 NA CASSSSRGGGEQFF TGTGCCAGCAGCTCATCACGGGGGGGTGGTGAGCAGTTCTTC
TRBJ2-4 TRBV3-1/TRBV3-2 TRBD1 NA CASSQWGQGINIQYF TGTGCCAGCAGCCAATGGGGACAGGGAATAAACATTCAGTACTTC
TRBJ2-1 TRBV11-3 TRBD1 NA CASSTRTGTGGRGNEQFF TGTGCCAGCAGCACCCGTACCGGGACAGGGGGAAGAGGCAATGAGCAGTTCTTC
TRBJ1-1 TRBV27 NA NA CASSLRGGRRTEAFF TGTGCCAGCAGTTTAAGGGGGGGGCGCCGGACTGAAGCTTTCTTT
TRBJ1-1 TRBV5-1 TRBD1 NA CASSPSTGGLGTEAFF TGCGCCAGCAGCCCGAGTACAGGGGGCTTGGGGACTGAAGCTTTCTTT
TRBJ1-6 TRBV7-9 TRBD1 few CASSQQGQGRSPLHF TGTGCCAGCAGCCAGCAAGGACAGGGTAGATCACCCCTCCACTTT
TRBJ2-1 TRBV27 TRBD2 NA CASSHPGAGGYNEQFF TGTGCCAGCAGCCACCCAGGGGCGGGAGGCTACAATGAGCAGTTCTTC
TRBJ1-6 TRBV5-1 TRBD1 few CASSLGTGWNSPLHF TGCGCCAGCAGCTTGGGGACAGGGTGGAATTCACCCCTCCACTTT
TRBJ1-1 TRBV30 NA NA CAWNPRRVGTEAFF TGTGCCTGGAACCCCAGGCGTGTAGGAACAGAAGCTTTCTTT
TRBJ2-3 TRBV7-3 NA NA CASSLIAGRADTQYF TGTGCCAGCAGCTTAATTGCGGGGCGGGCAGATACGCAGTATTTT
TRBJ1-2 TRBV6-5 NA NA CASSYQGYYGYTF TGTGCCAGCAGTTACCAGGGGTACTATGGCTACACCTTC
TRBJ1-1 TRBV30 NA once CAWSVAVGTEAFF TGTGCCTGGAGTGTAGCGGTGGGCACTGAAGCTTTCTTT
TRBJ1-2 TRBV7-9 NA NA CASSLGKREYGYTF TGTGCCAGCAGCTTAGGCAAACGGGAGTATGGCTACACCTTC
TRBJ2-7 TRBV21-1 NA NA CASSNRTNLGQYTYEQYF TGTGCCAGCAGCAATCGGACCAACCTAGGACAGTACACCTACGAGCAGTACTTC
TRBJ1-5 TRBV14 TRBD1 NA CASSLSRQGYSNQPQHF TGTGCCAGCAGCCTCTCCCGACAGGGGTATAGCAATCAGCCCCAGCATTTT